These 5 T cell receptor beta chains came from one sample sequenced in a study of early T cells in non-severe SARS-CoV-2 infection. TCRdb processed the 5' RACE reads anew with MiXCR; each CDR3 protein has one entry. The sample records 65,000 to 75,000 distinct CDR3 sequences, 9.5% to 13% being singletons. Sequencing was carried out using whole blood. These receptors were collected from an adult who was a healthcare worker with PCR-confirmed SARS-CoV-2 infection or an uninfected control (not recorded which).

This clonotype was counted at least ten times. CDR3 region: CASSEVSGPGETQYF. The CDR3 nucleotides are TGTGCCAGCAGTGAAGTTTCGGGCCCCGGCGAGACCCAGTACTTC. V is TRBV6-1 and J is TRBJ2-5; D call uncertain. This CDR3 is 15 amino acids long. The germline V and J ends were trimmed by 1 base and 5 bases, with 14 bases remaining between them. Germline CDR1 is MNHNS and CDR2 is SASEGT.

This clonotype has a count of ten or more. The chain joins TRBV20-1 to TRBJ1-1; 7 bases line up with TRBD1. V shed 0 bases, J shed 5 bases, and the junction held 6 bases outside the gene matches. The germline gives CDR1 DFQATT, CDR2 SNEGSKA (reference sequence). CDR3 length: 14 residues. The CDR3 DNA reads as TGCAGTGCTAGAGATGGAACAGGGGAGACTGAAGCTTTCTTT. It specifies CSARDGTGETEAFF.

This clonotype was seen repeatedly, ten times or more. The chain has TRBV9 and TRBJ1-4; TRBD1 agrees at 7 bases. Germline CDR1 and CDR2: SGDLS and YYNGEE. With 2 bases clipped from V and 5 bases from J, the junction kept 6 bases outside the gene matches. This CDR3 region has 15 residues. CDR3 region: CASSVTGTVNEKLFF. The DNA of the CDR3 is TGTGCCAGCAGCGTGACAGGGACCGTGAATGAAAAACTGTTTTTT.

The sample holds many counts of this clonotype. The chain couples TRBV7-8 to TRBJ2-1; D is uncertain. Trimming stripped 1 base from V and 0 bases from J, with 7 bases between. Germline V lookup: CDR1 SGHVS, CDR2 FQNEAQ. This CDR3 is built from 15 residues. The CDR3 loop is CASSLVRASYNEQFF. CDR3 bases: TGTGCCAGCAGCTTAGTCCGGGCCTCCTACAATGAGCAGTTCTTC.

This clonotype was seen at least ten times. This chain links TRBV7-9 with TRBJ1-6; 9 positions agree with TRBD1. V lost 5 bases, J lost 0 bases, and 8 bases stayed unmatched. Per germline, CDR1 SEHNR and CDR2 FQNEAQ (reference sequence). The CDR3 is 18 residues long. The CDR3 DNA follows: TGTGCCAGCAGCACCACTATACAGGGGGCCTCCTATAATTCACCCCTCCACTTT. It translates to CASSTTIQGASYNSPLHF.